The source of this T cell receptor (beta chain) is a study of beta chain features in type 1 diabetes. Study details: Patients looked much like healthy donors when it came to age, gender and cell yields.

Study-level findings and limits: Whether TCRB rearrangement is influenced by HLA type went unresolved here. Moderately but significantly shorter TCRB CDR3s were found in Type 1 diabetes patients in all four CD4+ subsets.

The study reverse transcribed the entire isolated RNA, so it sequenced expressed TCRB transcripts. There were 3 million to 4 million reads on average in the naive, central memory and regulatory T cell samples. Here immunoSEQ multiplex PCR was the method, and the copy in TCRdb shows in-frame clones only, minus some. Among hundreds of thousands of clones, about 14% were seen once, and the ten largest hold approximately 0.042%. The CDR3 is made up of 13 amino acids. With 0 bases removed from V and 7 bases from J, the gap between germline ends came to 9 bases. The germline V gene encodes CDR1 LNHDA and CDR2 SQIVND (reference sequence). Concerning this clone: Its antigen is not identified.

The gene calls are TRBV19 and TRBJ1-1; possibly TRBD1 for D (5 bases). The sample consisted of naive CD4+ T cells from blood. The receptor was isolated from a man younger than 35 with type 1 diabetes. The CDR3 region is CASSIEKGVEAFF. CDR3 coding DNA: TGTGCCAGTAGTATAGAGAAAGGGGTTGAAGCTTTCTTT.